A few counts support the clone carrying this T cell receptor beta chain. The sample belongs to a study of response to subunit inactivated influenza vaccine. TCRdb re-analysed the RT-PCR reads in MiXCR, keeping a single row per CDR3 protein. Seen here are around 470,000 distinct CDR3 sequences, around 7.9% observed once, and the top ten hold roughly 14%. Germline V gene sequence: CDR1 DFQATT, CDR2 SNEGSKA (reference sequence). Deletions cut 2 bases from V and 9 bases from J, with 17 bases between. The CDR3 loop spans 13 amino acids. The V gene is TRBV20-1, the J gene TRBJ2-7; no clear D. This receptor was identified in a man aged 50-75 years who received an inactivated influenza vaccine. The sample in question was PBMCs from blood, obtained 23 to 25 months after vaccination. CDR3 protein: CSARSRTAGRQYF. CDR3 bases: TGCAGTGCTAGATCCCGGACGGCTGGGCGGCAGTACTTC.